This T cell receptor beta chain was captured by sequencing in a study of blood T cell repertoires in COVID-19. In the study overall: Samples of COVID-19 (acute and convalescent) were obtained from the United States, Italy and Spain. T cells, B-cell-depleted T cells, or PBMCs supplied cDNA or gDNA.

J was trimmed by 2 bases and V by 4 bases; bases with no gene match: 9. The CDR3 loop spans 17 amino acids. Germline assignment: CDR1 SGHNT and CDR2 YYREEE (reference sequence). As handled by the study authors: Reference gene primer amplification in the assay estimated nucleated cell counts. Method: immunoSEQ multiplex PCR; TCRdb's copy keeps in-frame clones and lacks some. The V and J calls and the clone size are those of that table, but D and trimming were determined from the DNA. The repertoire includes about 120,000 clones, around three quarters of them detected once, and under 5% sits in the top ten.

This TCR was recovered from a woman of 80 years or more with acute or convalescent COVID-19. Specimen: peripheral blood. V is TRBV5-4 and J is TRBJ2-2, with 9 bases fitting TRBD2. The CDR3 DNA follows: TGTGCCAGCAGCCCTCCTGGACTAGCGCTAAACACCGGGGAGCTGTTTTTT. This gives the protein CASSPPGLALNTGELFF.